This TCR beta chain comes out of a study of blood T cell repertoires in COVID-19. About the research overall: The analysed material was cDNA or gDNA that came from T cells, B-cell-depleted T cells, or PBMCs.

Germline V gives CDR1 DFQATT, CDR2 SNEGSKA (reference sequence). V shed 3 bases, J shed 10 bases, and the junction held 0 bases outside the gene matches. CDR3 size: 10 residues. Produced via immunoSEQ multiplex PCR; TCRdb's table is partial and in-frame only. Of about 260,000 clones listed, about 91% are singletons. The chain joins TRBV20-1 to TRBJ2-4; 7 bases line up with TRBD1. The sequenced material came from PBMCs or T cells enriched from blood (not recorded which). The clonotype was recovered from a woman in her forties with acute COVID-19. CDR3 amino acids: CSASRGIQYF. CDR3 bases: TGCAGTGCTAGCAGGGGGATTCAGTACTTC.